This T cell receptor (beta chain) derives from a study of blood T cell repertoires in COVID-19. Germline V gene sequence: CDR1 KGHSH, CDR2 LQKENI. The V and J ends lost 2 bases and 4 bases, in that order; junction bases with no gene match: 4. The CDR3 runs 15 residues. Measured with immunoSEQ multiplex PCR; TCRdb has only the in-frame clones, and not every one. Among about 87,000 clones listed, around four fifths were seen once. The material sequenced was peripheral blood. The chain recombines TRBV18 with TRBJ2-2; 7 bases are a match to TRBD1. This TCR came from a woman in her 70s with acute or convalescent COVID-19. Here the CDR3 reads CASSPSGQVTGELFF. The CDR3 DNA sequence: TGTGCCAGCTCACCATCCGGACAGGTCACCGGGGAGCTGTTTTTT. Together with reference TRBV18 and TRBJ2-2, the CDR3 gives the full variable domain: NAGVMQNPRHLVRRRGQEARLRCSPMKGHSHVYWYRQLPEEGLKFMVYLQKENIIDESGMPKERFSAEFPKEGPSILRIQQVVRGDSAAYFCASSPSGQVTGELFFGEGSRLTVL.